What follows is one T cell receptor beta chain and its context. Its target is unknown. This entry comes from a study of cytomegalovirus exposure and HLA in healthy donors. Study-wide results and limits: Presence/absence analyses assumed roughly uniform sequencing depth across donors, which may not hold. Reported performance of the classifier showed diagnosis of cytomegalovirus status with high specificity and sensitivity. DRB1 showed the most TCR associations and HLA-C the fewest in a later analysis, as rates varied by HLA locus.

The germline CDR1 and CDR2 sequences are LNHDA and SQIVND (reference sequence). J was trimmed by 8 bases and V by 6 bases; bases with no gene match: 10. The CDR3 length is 14 residues. PCR was performed using 60 Vbeta and 13 Jbeta primers. Libraries were prepared by immunoSEQ multiplex PCR; TCRdb keeps only in-frame clonotypes and omits some of them. In the table there are 150,000 to 200,000 clones, around 77% of which are singletons. V and J are TRBV19 and TRBJ1-2; 9 bases are shared with TRBD1. The receptor comes from a middle-aged man in good health and CMV-seronegative. The material sequenced was PBMCs. The CDR3 DNA reads TGTGCCAGTAGCTCCCCTTGGACAGGGGCGGGCTACACCTTC. Its translation is CASSSPWTGAGYTF.